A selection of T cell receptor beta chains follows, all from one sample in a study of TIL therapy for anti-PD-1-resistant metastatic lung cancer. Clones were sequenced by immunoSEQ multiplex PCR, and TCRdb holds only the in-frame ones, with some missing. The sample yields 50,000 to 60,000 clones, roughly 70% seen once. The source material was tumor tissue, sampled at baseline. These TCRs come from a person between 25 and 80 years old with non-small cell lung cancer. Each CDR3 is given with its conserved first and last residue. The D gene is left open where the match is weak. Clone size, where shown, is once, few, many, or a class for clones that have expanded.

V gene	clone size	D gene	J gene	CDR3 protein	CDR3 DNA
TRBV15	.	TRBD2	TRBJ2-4	CATSSRTRDIQYF	TGTGCCACCAGCAGTCGGACTAGGGACATTCAGTACTTC
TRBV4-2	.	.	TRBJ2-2	CASSQSSPFGMNTGELFF	TGTGCCAGCAGCCAAAGTTCTCCCTTCGGTATGAACACCGGGGAGCTGTTTTTT
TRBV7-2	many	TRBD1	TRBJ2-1	CASSLDNRGNEQFF	TGTGCCAGCAGCTTAGATAACAGGGGAAATGAGCAGTTCTTC
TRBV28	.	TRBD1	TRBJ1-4	CASGTGGQGEKLFF	TGTGCCAGCGGTACAGGGGGCCAGGGGGAAAAACTGTTTTTT
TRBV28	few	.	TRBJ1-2	CASSPWDIGGYTF	TGTGCCAGCAGTCCTTGGGACATTGGAGGCTACACCTTC
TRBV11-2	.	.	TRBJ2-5	CASSFPPVGSTQETQYF	TGTGCCAGCAGCTTCCCCCCTGTCGGTTCAACGCAAGAGACCCAGTACTTC
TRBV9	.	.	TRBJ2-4	CASSGGLAKNIQYF	TGTGCCAGCAGCGGAGGTCTAGCCAAAAACATTCAGTACTTC
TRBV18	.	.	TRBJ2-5	CASSPPDVAETQYF	TGTGCCAGCTCACCACCAGATGTAGCAGAGACCCAGTACTTC
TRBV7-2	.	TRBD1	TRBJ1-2	CASSQQGLHGYTF	TGTGCCAGCAGCCAACAGGGGTTGCATGGCTACACCTTC
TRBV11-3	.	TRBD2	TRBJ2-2	CASSPGLAGTTGELFF	TGTGCCAGCAGTCCGGGACTAGCGGGAACCACCGGGGAGCTGTTTTTT
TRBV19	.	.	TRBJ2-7	CASSTRREGRTSYEQYF	TGTGCCAGTAGTACCCGAAGGGAAGGCCGAACCTCCTACGAGCAGTACTTC
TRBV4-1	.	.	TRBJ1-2	CASSQEEAGDYGYTF	TGCGCCAGCAGCCAAGAAGAGGCAGGGGACTATGGCTACACCTTC
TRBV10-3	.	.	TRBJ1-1	CAISFGGMRGDTEAFF	TGTGCCATCAGCTTTGGGGGTATGAGGGGGGACACTGAAGCTTTCTTT
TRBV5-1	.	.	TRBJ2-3	CASRPGTMDTQYF	TGCGCCAGCAGGCCGGGAACAATGGATACGCAGTATTTT
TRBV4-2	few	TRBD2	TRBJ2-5	CASSQQGGLAAQETQYF	TGTGCCAGCAGCCAACAGGGGGGACTAGCGGCCCAAGAGACCCAGTACTTC
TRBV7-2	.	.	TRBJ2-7	CASSLYRSTYEQYF	TGTGCCAGCAGCTTATACAGATCTACCTACGAGCAGTACTTC
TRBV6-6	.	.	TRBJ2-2	CASSPRASGNTGELFF	TGTGCCAGCAGCCCCCGAGCAAGCGGCAACACCGGGGAGCTGTTTTTT
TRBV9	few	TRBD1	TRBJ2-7	CASSVDRGPYEQYF	TGTGCCAGCAGCGTGGACAGGGGCCCCTACGAGCAGTACTTC
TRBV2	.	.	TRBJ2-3	CASSDRVPDTQYF	TGTGCCAGCAGTGATAGGGTACCAGATACGCAGTATTTT
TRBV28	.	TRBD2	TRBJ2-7	CASSLWELAGGPGEQYF	TGTGCCAGCAGTTTATGGGAACTAGCGGGAGGGCCAGGGGAGCAGTACTTC
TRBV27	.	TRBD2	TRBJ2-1	CASSSGTSDYNEQFF	TGTGCCAGCAGTTCAGGGACTAGCGACTACAATGAGCAGTTCTTC
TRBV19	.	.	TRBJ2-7	CASMPGYSYEQYF	TGTGCCAGTATGCCAGGGTATTCCTACGAGCAGTACTTC
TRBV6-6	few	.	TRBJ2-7	CASSYLERDQQYF	TGTGCCAGCAGTTATCTTGAAAGGGACCAGCAGTACTTC
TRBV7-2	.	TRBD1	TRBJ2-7	CASSFGTESYEQYF	TGTGCCAGCAGCTTCGGGACAGAATCCTACGAGCAGTACTTC
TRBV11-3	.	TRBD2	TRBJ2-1	CASSASRSGGASSYNEQFF	TGTGCCAGCAGCGCCTCCCGTAGCGGGGGGGCCAGCTCCTACAATGAGCAGTTCTTC
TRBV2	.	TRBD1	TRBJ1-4	CASKAGTALVELFF	TGTGCCAGCAAGGCCGGGACAGCCCTCGTGGAACTGTTTTTT
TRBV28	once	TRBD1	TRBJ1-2	CASRGLGRQGVVGYTF	TGTGCCAGCAGGGGATTGGGTCGTCAGGGGGTGGTTGGCTACACCTTC
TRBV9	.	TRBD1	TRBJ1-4	CASSTGDRGPGEKLFF	TGTGCCAGCAGCACCGGGGACAGGGGGCCGGGTGAAAAACTGTTTTTT
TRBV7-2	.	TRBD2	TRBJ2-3	CASSSGLAGALTDTQYF	TGTGCCAGCAGCTCCGGACTAGCGGGGGCTCTCACAGATACGCAGTATTTT
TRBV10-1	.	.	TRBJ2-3	CASSDRSGTTTDTQYF	TGCGCCAGCAGTGATCGATCCGGGACGACCACAGATACGCAGTATTTT
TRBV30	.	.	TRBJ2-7	CAWRGGVSYEQYF	TGTGCCTGGAGGGGCGGTGTCTCCTACGAGCAGTACTTC
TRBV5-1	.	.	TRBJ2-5	CASSLVGGDLGTQYF	TGCGCCAGCAGCTTGGTGGGGGGAGATCTGGGGACCCAGTACTTC